The 24 T cell receptor beta chains below all came from one sample that was sequenced in a study of cytomegalovirus exposure and HLA in healthy donors. 60 Vbeta and 13 Jbeta primers were used in PCR. Assay: immunoSEQ multiplex PCR; the TCRdb copy retains only in-frame clones and omits some. The sample contains about 90,000 clones, 55% to 70% of which appear only once. The sequencing sample was made of PBMCs. These receptors all come from a woman in her forties or fifties in good health and CMV-seropositive.

The rearrangement uses TRBV28 and TRBJ1-1, with unresolved D. This CDR3 is built from 15 residues. From germline, CDR1 is MDHEN and CDR2 SYDVKM. V lost 2 bases, J lost 3 bases, and 13 bases lay in between. The CDR3 DNA reads as TGTGCCAGCAGTTTAAGGTCAGACCTAGACACTGAAGCTTTCTTT. It translates to CASSLRSDLDTEAFF.

In this sample, this clone turned up a few times. The chain recombines TRBV6-1 with TRBJ1-1; D call uncertain. The CDR3 sequence is 14 residues long. Germline CDR1 and CDR2: MNHNS and SASEGT. V was pared by 5 bases and J by 1 base, with 11 bases between. CDR3 nucleotides: TGTGCCAGCAGTCTCGACGGGAGGAACACTGAAGCTTTCTTT. Amino acid sequence: CASSLDGRNTEAFF.

The chain combines TRBV7-9 with TRBJ1-2; no definite D call. Germline CDR1 SEHNR, CDR2 FQNEAQ (reference sequence). The V and J ends lost 1 base and 4 bases respectively, with 10 bases between them. CDR3 length: 14 amino acids. Here the CDR3 DNA reads TGTGCCAGCAGCTTAGTAATGGGCAGCTATGGCTACACCTTC. It specifies CASSLVMGSYGYTF. Supplemented by reference TRBV7-9 and TRBJ1-2, the full variable domain reads DTGVSQNPRHKITKRGQNVTFRCDPISEHNRLYWYRQTLGQGPEFLTYFQNEAQLEKSRLLSDRFSAERPKGSFSTLEIQRTEQGDSAMYLCASSLVMGSYGYTFGSGTRLTVV.

CDR3 residues: CASKGESSGANVLTF. In nucleotides, the CDR3 is TGTGCCAGCAAGGGGGAAAGCTCTGGGGCCAACGTCCTGACTTTC. This rearrangement joins TRBV27 to TRBJ2-6; D is possibly TRBD1 (6 bases). CDR3 length: 15 residues. CDR1 and CDR2 from the germline V gene are MNHEY and SMNVEV (reference sequence). Trimming cost V 7 bases and J 0 bases, with 10 bases left between them. Full variable domain (rest looked up from reference TRBV27 and TRBJ2-6): EAQVTQNPRYLITVTGKKLTVTCSQNMNHEYMSWYRQDPGLGLRQIYYSMNVEVTDKGDVPEGYKVSRKEKRNFPLILESPSPNQTSLYFCASKGESSGANVLTFGAGSRLTVL.

This rearrangement joins TRBV2 to TRBJ2-3, with a tentative D call TRBD1 (7 bases). Looked up from germline, CDR1 is SNHLY and CDR2 is FYNNEI. V was trimmed by 1 base and J by 4 bases, leaving 9 bases between them. There are 14 residues in the CDR3. CDR3: CASSEGRGPDTQYF. CDR3 bases: TGTGCCAGCAGTGAAGGGAGGGGGCCAGATACGCAGTATTTT.

The V gene is TRBV28, the J gene TRBJ2-1, with 10 bases identical to TRBD2. This CDR3 region has 17 residues. The V and J ends lost 3 bases and 4 bases, in that order; junction bases with no gene match: 9. Germline values: CDR1 MDHEN, CDR2 SYDVKM. The CDR3 spells CASSFALSSGGYNEQFF. DNA for the CDR3: TGTGCCAGCAGTTTTGCCCTCTCTAGCGGGGGTTACAATGAGCAGTTCTTC.

J is TRBJ2-7 and V is TRBV6-5; 8 bases align to TRBD1. The CDR3 covers 16 residues. Germline CDR1 reads MNHEY; CDR2 reads SVGAGI. The J segment lost 3 bases and the V segment lost 0 bases, leaving 7 bases of the junction unmatched. The CDR3 DNA is TGTGCCAGCAGTTACTCGGGGTCAGGGGGCATCTACGAGCAGTACTTC. It is translated as CASSYSGSGGIYEQYF.

This clone has just a few counts. This chain uses TRBV5-5 with TRBJ2-2; 13 positions match TRBD2. After removal of 5 bases from V and 6 bases from J, the junction contained 4 bases not matched to a gene. The CDR3 sequence is 15 residues long. Germline CDR1 and CDR2: SGHKS and YYEKEE (reference sequence). DNA for the CDR3: TGTGCCAGCAGTACCGGGACTAGCGGGGCCGGGGAGCTGTTTTTT. It encodes CASSTGTSGAGELFF.

In this sample, this clone turned up a few times. The V call is TRBV4-1, the J call TRBJ2-5, with unresolved D. V was pared by 0 bases and J by 3 bases, with 5 bases between. Germline V gene data show CDR1 as MGHRA and CDR2 as YSYEKL. The CDR3 runs 13 residues. This CDR3 reads CASSQDPEETQYF. CDR3 nucleotide sequence: TGCGCCAGCAGCCAAGATCCCGAAGAGACCCAGTACTTC.

V gene TRBV10-2 combines with J gene TRBJ2-5, with TRBD1 as a possible D gene (6 bases). The CDR3 sequence is 14 residues long. Per germline, CDR1 WSHSY and CDR2 SAAADI. The V end lost 5 bases, the J end lost 2 bases, and 12 bases lay between the germline ends. CDR3 nucleotides: TGCGCCAGCAGTTTTGCAGACAGGCAAGAGACCCAGTACTTC. Translating gives CASSFADRQETQYF.

The gene calls are TRBV5-4 and TRBJ2-7; 7 nucleotides agree with TRBD2. CDR1 and CDR2 from the germline V gene are SGHNT and YYREEE (reference sequence). The CDR3 is 15 amino acids. V trimming: 0 bases; J trimming: 0 bases; junction bases outside the gene matches: 3. The DNA for the CDR3 is TGTGCCAGCAGCTTGGCCGGGACTACCTCCTACGAGCAGTACTTC. Translating gives CASSLAGTTSYEQYF. Drawing the rest from reference TRBV5-4 and TRBJ2-7, the complete variable domain is ETGVTQSPTHLIKTRGQQVTLRCSSQSGHNTVSWYQQALGQGPQFIFQYYREEENGRGNFPPRFSGLQFPNYSSELNVNALELDDSALYLCASSLAGTTSYEQYFGPGTRLTVT.

The chain carries TRBV5-1 and TRBJ2-7; D ambiguous. Germline CDR1 reads SGHRS; CDR2 reads YFSETQ. CDR3 length: 14 residues. Between the trimmed V and J ends, which lost 0 bases and 3 bases, there was a span of 10 bases. Here the CDR3 reads CASSLGRAGYEQYF. CDR3 in DNA: TGCGCCAGCAGCTTGGGTCGTGCCGGCTACGAGCAGTACTTC.

This chain connects TRBV11-2 to TRBJ2-5, with unresolved D. Germline loops: CDR1 SGHAT, CDR2 FQNNGV. The CDR3 contains 13 residues. V was trimmed by 5 bases and J by 4 bases, leaving 11 bases between them. Here the CDR3 DNA reads TGTGCCAGCAGCGTAAACTCCCGAGAGACCCAGTACTTC. Amino acid sequence: CASSVNSRETQYF.

The V call is TRBV11-2, the J call TRBJ1-6; D may be TRBD1 (6 bases). The CDR3 contains 16 residues. V shed 5 bases and J shed 9 bases, with 20 bases lying between them. CDR1 SGHAT and CDR2 FQNNGV come from the germline V gene. The CDR3 bases are TGTGCCAGCAGCCCTCCGACAGGATTGGGGATTTCACCCCTCCACTTT. This translates into CASSPPTGLGISPLHF.

V usage is TRBV19 and J usage is TRBJ2-7; D may be TRBD1 (6 bases). Looked up from germline, CDR1 is LNHDA and CDR2 is SQIVND (reference sequence). CDR3 length: 16 amino acids. The V end was cut by 4 bases, the J end by 3 bases, with 19 bases between. CDR3 sequence: CASSTSEATGRYEQYF. CDR3 sequence (DNA): TGTGCCAGTAGTACATCAGAGGCGACAGGACGCTACGAGCAGTACTTC.

A remark on this clone: Compared with germline, one end of the junction differs, possibly owing to a read error. The gene calls are TRBV28 and TRBJ1-2, with D possibly being TRBD1 (6 bases). Germline V gene data show CDR1 as MDHEN and CDR2 as SYDVKM. This CDR3 comprises 14 residues. The CDR3 DNA follows: TGTGCCCGCAGCCGGGGGGGGGCGTGGTATGGCTACACCTTC. It encodes CARSRGGAWYGYTF.

The rearrangement uses TRBV7-2 and TRBJ1-6; tentatively, D is TRBD1 (5 bases). Trimming took 5 bases from V and 0 from J, leaving 11 bases between them. In germline, CDR1 is SGHTA, CDR2 FQGNSA. The CDR3 has 16 residues. The DNA for the CDR3 is TGTGCCAGCAGCACCCAGGGAAGCTCCTATAATTCACCCCTCCACTTT. Its translation is CASSTQGSSYNSPLHF.

In nucleotides, the CDR3 is TGTGCCAGCAGCCTAAGGTCTGGCGGGGGGTTCACAGATACGCAGTATTTT. As protein: CASSLRSGGGFTDTQYF. V usage is TRBV27 and J usage is TRBJ2-3; 8 bases agree with TRBD2. V was clipped by 6 bases and J by 2 bases; unmatched bases: 13. The CDR3 runs to 17 residues. Germline V CDR1 and CDR2: MNHEY, SMNVEV (reference sequence).

This rearrangement joins TRBV6-5 to TRBJ1-1; TRBD1 might be the D (5 bases). The germline V and J ends were trimmed by 2 bases and 4 bases, with 8 bases remaining between them. This CDR3 has 13 residues. From germline, CDR1 is MNHEY and CDR2 SVGAGI. The CDR3 DNA reads TGTGCCAGCAGTTACGACCAGGGCACTGAAGCTTTCTTT. Translation gives CASSYDQGTEAFF.

The chain couples TRBV10-3 to TRBJ1-1; 7 bases are a match to TRBD1. The CDR3 consists of 17 residues. The trim removed 3 bases at V and 0 bases at J, leaving 10 bases unmatched. The germline V gene encodes CDR1 ENHRY and CDR2 SYGVKD. The CDR3 DNA reads as TGTGCCATCAGTGACCCCCTAACAGGGGCCATGAACACTGAAGCTTTCTTT. It specifies CAISDPLTGAMNTEAFF.

This clone has a single count. The rearrangement links TRBV5-1 to TRBJ2-7; D might be TRBD1 (6 bases). CDR1 SGHRS and CDR2 YFSETQ come from the germline V gene. With 0 bases removed from V and 2 bases from J, the gap between germline ends came to 9 bases. The CDR3 has 14 amino acids. CDR3 sequence: CASSLAPGAYEQYF. The DNA of the CDR3 is TGCGCCAGCAGCTTGGCCCCAGGGGCCTACGAGCAGTACTTC.

This rearrangement joins TRBV6-4 to TRBJ1-6; D might be TRBD1 (5 bases). This CDR3 contains 14 residues. Trimming shortened V by 4 bases and J by 8 bases, and 12 bases separated the two germline ends. The germline CDR1 and CDR2 sequences are MRHNA and SNTAGT. This chain's CDR3 is CASSVEGWDSPLHF. The CDR3, as DNA: TGTGCCAGCAGTGTGGAGGGGTGGGATTCACCCCTCCACTTT.

V usage is TRBV9 and J usage is TRBJ1-2; TRBD1 matches at 12 bases. The CDR3 spans 16 residues. J lost 4 bases, V lost 3 bases, and 7 bases had no gene match. Per germline, CDR1 SGDLS and CDR2 YYNGEE. CDR3 in amino acids: CASSDGPGQGAYGYTF. CDR3 nucleotide sequence: TGTGCCAGCAGCGACGGACCGGGACAGGGGGCCTATGGCTACACCTTC. Together with reference TRBV9 and TRBJ1-2, the CDR3 gives the full variable domain: DSGVTQTPKHLITATGQRVTLRCSPRSGDLSVYWYQQSLDQGLQFLIQYYNGEERAKGNILERFSAQQFPDLHSELNLSSLELGDSALYFCASSDGPGQGAYGYTFGSGTRLTVV.

The chain is built from TRBV6-5 and TRBJ2-7; 7 positions match TRBD2. Germline CDR1 and CDR2: MNHEY and SVGAGI. CDR3 size: 15 residues. Trimming at V came to 2 bases and at J to 1 base, leaving 5 bases not matched to a gene. CDR3 DNA: TGTGCCAGCAGTTACGGAAGCGGGGTATCCTACGAGCAGTACTTC. It encodes CASSYGSGVSYEQYF.